Reported below is one T cell receptor (beta chain). What it binds is unknown. 60 Vbeta and 13 Jbeta primers were used in PCR. Only in-frame clones appear in the TCRdb table, and some are missing; sequencing was by immunoSEQ multiplex PCR. Recorded for this sample: fewer than 200,000 clones. The sample comes from a study of cytomegalovirus exposure and HLA in healthy donors. Findings and caveats of the study: Accurate prediction of most subjects' HLA-A and HLA-B alleles from TCR beta sequences was reported. Some TCR beta chains (more than 150 of them) were listed as cytomegalovirus-associated.

While unrecorded immune exposures were likely, the donors were nominally healthy when sampled. V dropped 4 bases and J dropped 4 bases, with 13 bases sitting between them. CDR3 length: 14 amino acids. CDR1 is MDHEN and CDR2 is SYDVKM in the germline V gene. This sequence joins TRBV28 and TRBJ1-2; D call uncertain. Sequenced: PBMCs. This sequence was found in a man younger than 40 in good health and CMV-seronegative. The DNA of the CDR3 is TGTGCCAGCAGTTCCTTATCTTCCTTCTATGGCTACACCTTC. It yields the protein CASSSLSSFYGYTF.